This paragraph covers one TCR beta chain sequence. This specimen comes from a study of Ad26.COV2.S vaccination and SARS-CoV-2 variants. Sequencing used immunoSEQ multiplex PCR; TCRdb keeps in-frame clones, though not all of them. This table has about 440,000 clones, about 90% appearing once. Stated treatment: 15 to 20 received Ad26.COV2.S at low or high dose, single or two shots; about 5 received placebo; per-sample allocation not given. The study sampled participants on day 63 after the first vaccine or placebo injection. An adult donor aged 18-55 years was enrolled in Boston. The V gene's germline CDR1 is ENHRY and CDR2 SYGVKD. CDR3 length: 11 residues. Trimming pared 6 bases from V and 0 bases from J, leaving 3 bases between.

The chain couples TRBV10-3 to TRBJ2-7; D gene unclear. This receptor was taken from a person between 18 and 65 years old who received the Ad26.COV2.S COVID-19 vaccine or a placebo. Sample: peripheral blood, taken in a trial of Ad26.COV2.S vaccine versus placebo. In DNA form, the CDR3 reads TGTGCCATCAGGGACTCCTACGAGCAGTACTTC. Translated, it gives CAIRDSYEQYF.